A selection of T cell receptor beta chains follows, all from one sample in a study of cytomegalovirus exposure and HLA in healthy donors. Assay used: immunoSEQ multiplex PCR; TCRdb lists only in-frame clones, some missing. Here the sample spans 50,000 to 65,000 clones, 95% to 97% being singletons. Sequencing was done on a sample of PBMCs. All receptors come from a woman aged 18-29 years in good health and CMV-seronegative. Each CDR3 is given with its conserved first and last residue.

TRBV10-2	TRBJ2-4	CASGEWGGQNIQYF
TRBV7-2	TRBJ2-7	CASRTAGGFHEQYF
TRBV4-3	TRBJ2-3	CASSQEPGTGPPLQF
TRBV7-6	TRBJ1-1	CASSFDGDTEAFF
TRBV7-2	TRBJ2-2	CASRTGFLAGGGTGELFF
TRBV7-9	TRBJ2-2	CASTPSGLAGNTGELFF
TRBV4-3	TRBJ2-7	CASSPNWRAVEQYF
TRBV29-1	TRBJ2-3	CSVGGRRPGLDTQYF
TRBV6-6	TRBJ2-6	CATWTGAPSGANVLTF
TRBV4-1	TRBJ1-3	CASSFGTARSGNTIYF
TRBV12-5	TRBJ2-2	CASANTGGAYTGELFF
TRBV4-2	TRBJ2-1	CASSPSALRDNEQFF
TRBV5-1	TRBJ2-5	CASSLLPSGGEETQYF
TRBV28	TRBJ1-4	CASSPQGVPTNEKLFF
TRBV7-2	TRBJ2-3	CASSFGSGTDTQYF
TRBV9	TRBJ2-1	CASSTHTGEQFF
TRBV7-9	TRBJ2-7	CASSPQQGIYEQYF
TRBV30	TRBJ2-4	CAWSVLGGTGIQYF
TRBV9	TRBJ1-4	CASSPRVGRGEKLFF
TRBV28	TRBJ1-5	CASSFGGSNQPQHF
TRBV11-1	TRBJ2-3	CASSPRLAGGGTQYF
TRBV7-2	TRBJ1-5	CASSLVGGAQGGNQPQHF
TRBV6-5	TRBJ1-1	CASSFRGQQAFF
TRBV6-5	TRBJ1-1	CASRPSQGRWTEAFF
TRBV6-6	TRBJ1-1	CASRPSITEAFF
TRBV14	TRBJ2-1	CASSRTSGSRGFYNEQFF
TRBV2	TRBJ1-5	CASSQNRGTVPNQPQHF
TRBV7-2	TRBJ2-7	CASSSQIGGYEQYF
TRBV7-2	TRBJ2-2	CASSAIRGAGTGELFF
TRBV11-2	TRBJ2-2	CASSPRWELFF
TRBV10-3	TRBJ2-3	CATADPTAGDTQYF
TRBV28	TRBJ2-7	CASTRIKAGGGYEQYF
TRBV19	TRBJ1-4	CASSVASRGEKLFF
TRBV5-8	TRBJ1-5	CASSLAGYSNQPQHF
TRBV20-1	TRBJ1-5	CSAGGDQPQHF
TRBV19	TRBJ2-6	CASKQSSGANVLTF
TRBV7-2	TRBJ2-1	CASSRDRAINEQFF
TRBV5-6	TRBJ2-7	CASSRIQGALYEQYF
TRBV2	TRBJ1-1	CASSEFWTVNTEAFF
TRBV2	TRBJ2-3	CASSVRTDTQYF
TRBV9	TRBJ2-3	CASSVAGGRTDTQYF
TRBV6-1	TRBJ2-1	CASTHRGPPTNEQFF
TRBV14	TRBJ1-2	CASSQVGTTGYGYTF
TRBV7-9	TRBJ1-5	CASSPQGDQPQHF
TRBV6-5	TRBJ2-3	CASRTTSGPTDTQYF
TRBV7-8	TRBJ2-7	CASSSAGWDRVYEQYF
TRBV4-2	TRBJ2-1	CAAGGGEAHNEQFF
TRBV6-4	TRBJ2-6	CASSQTGGGSGANVLTF
TRBV18	TRBJ1-4	CASSPPGQGNTNEKLFF
TRBV28	TRBJ1-1	CASSRGSGTEAFF
TRBV11-3	TRBJ2-7	CASSASGQPYEQYF
TRBV7-9	TRBJ1-5	CASSLTGGGNQPQHF
TRBV14	TRBJ1-2	CASSPIGSGYGYTF
TRBV18	TRBJ1-1	CASSPAPDIPEAFF
TRBV10-3	TRBJ2-3	CAISAGATDTQYF
TRBV6-1	TRBJ1-5	CASSEGQGYSNQPQHF
TRBV28	TRBJ2-1	CASRPGLGGRDEQFF
TRBV29-1	TRBJ2-7	CSVVVGEVEQYF
TRBV5-4	TRBJ1-1	CASSLGRTGGGGTEAFF